These T cell receptor beta chains were read from a single sample in a study of blood T cell repertoires in COVID-19. Data came from immunoSEQ multiplex PCR; TCRdb stores just in-frame clones and leaves some out. The sample consists of 450,000 to 500,000 clones, roughly 88% of them appearing once. The sample consisted of peripheral blood. Source of these receptors: a human donor in a cohort sampled during active COVID-19. Both conserved end residues are part of each CDR3. The D gene is left open where the match is weak. Part of the rows lack a size; the others show once, few, many or a class for expanded clones.

d_call,v_call,clone_size,j_call,cdr3_aa,cdr3_nt
TRBD2,TRBV5-1,once,TRBJ2-2,CASSPPGSGGTGELFF,TGCGCCAGCAGCCCCCCGGGTAGCGGGGGCACCGGGGAGCTGTTTTTT
.,TRBV27,.,TRBJ2-3,CASSLLGADTQYF,TGTGCCAGCAGTTTATTAGGAGCAGATACGCAGTATTTT
.,TRBV14,.,TRBJ1-2,CASSQQINYGYTF,TGTGCCAGCAGCCAACAGATTAACTATGGCTACACCTTC
TRBD1,TRBV7-3,.,TRBJ2-2,CASSFAGGRDTGELFF,TGTGCCAGCAGTTTTGCAGGGGGCCGGGACACCGGGGAGCTGTTTTTT
TRBD1,TRBV7-8,.,TRBJ1-2,CASSLAAGGDYGYTF,TGTGCCAGCAGCTTAGCGGCAGGGGGCGACTATGGCTACACCTTC
TRBD1,TRBV7-2,.,TRBJ2-7,CASSSSGGYEQYF,TGTGCCAGCAGCTCCTCAGGGGGCTACGAGCAGTACTTC
.,TRBV3-1/TRBV3-2,.,TRBJ2-5,CASRRLTSPRETQYF,TGTGCCAGCAGGAGACTAACCTCGCCGAGGGAGACCCAGTACTTC
.,TRBV6-2/TRBV6-3,.,TRBJ1-4,CASSYSLDSRYNEKLFF,TGTGCCAGCAGTTACTCCCTGGACAGCCGCTATAATGAAAAACTGTTTTTT
TRBD2,TRBV5-1,.,TRBJ2-2,CASSLVLAGGIAGELFF,TGCGCCAGCAGCTTGGTGCTGGCGGGAGGGATCGCCGGGGAGCTGTTTTTT
.,TRBV27,few,TRBJ2-7,CASSFRVSRGSYEQYF,TGTGCCAGCAGTTTCCGGGTGAGTCGGGGCTCCTACGAGCAGTACTTC